This TCR beta chain stems from a study of PD-1 blockade in classical Hodgkin lymphoma (TCRdb year 2020). A note on the overall study: To define a peripheral blood immune signature of response to PD-1 blockade in classical Hodgkin lymphoma, the study combined TCR beta sequencing with CyTOF.

Genomic DNA was extracted with the Qiagen DNeasy kit from unsorted PBMCs and from negatively selected CD4+ and CD8+ fractions. Using primers that anneal to V and J segments, immunoSEQ multiplex PCR amplified the TCR beta CDR3 regions. A synthetic immune receptor repertoire was used to minimize amplification bias, and any remaining bias was removed computationally after sequencing. For the original study's pipeline: Custom Python scripts were used to quantify repertoire diversity as the Shannon entropy index. Unsorted, CD4+ and CD8+ repertoires were analyzed separately, except in combined analyses where CD4+ and CD8+ sequences were merged in silico. Not all clones reach the TCRdb copy of this immuneACCESS table, which keeps in-frame sequences only. Checked studies attribute under half of the gap to unresolved V genes and leave the rest unexplained. V and J calls and clone size follow that table, whereas D and trimming were derived from the DNA. The sample table shows fewer than 35,000 clones, and roughly 94% are seen once. The ten most abundant clones make up 2% to 2.5% of the sample.

The study at large found these results: Newly diagnosed patients were reported to have lower baseline TCR diversity than healthy donors, and relapsed/refractory patients were reported to have lower baseline TCR diversity still. The study was limited to a single clinical trial cohort, and causes of repertoire differences, possibly disease activity or prior therapy, remained undefined.

The germline V gene (reference sequence) provides CDR1 PRHDT and CDR2 FYEKMQ. The CDR3 runs 11 residues from the cysteine to the phenylalanine. The DNA shown is the 33-base CDR3, in frame from base 1. As regards this clone: This clone's antigen is unknown. A junction end diverges from the germline sequence, so it may reflect a read error.

Reading the label with the study, this specimen's time point is: newly diagnosed, previously untreated cHL patient sample. As a comparison group for the relapsed/refractory trial patients, PBMCs were sequenced from patients with newly diagnosed, previously untreated classical Hodgkin lymphoma. After peripheral blood was drawn into 8 mL Vacutainer Cell Preparation Tubes, PBMCs were isolated by centrifugation and then cryopreserved. What was sequenced was peripheral blood mononuclear cells (PBMCs). The V gene is TRBV13 and the J gene is TRBJ2-1, with TRBD1 tentatively as D gene (6 bases match). The sequence was obtained from a human donor with classical Hodgkin lymphoma. The DNA sequence is given as TGTGCCAGCAGCGCAGGGGCCGCCGAAATCTTC. The encoded protein is CASSAGAAEIF. Where the CDR3 stops, the reference TRBV13 and TRBJ2-1 genes take over; the full variable domain is AAGVIQSPRHLIKEKRETATLKCYPIPRHDTVYWYQQGPGQDPQFLISFYEKMQSDKGSIPDRFSAQQFSDYHSELNMSSLELGDSALYFCASSAGAAEIFGPGTRLTVL.